A few counts support the clone carrying this T cell receptor beta chain. Data came from immunoSEQ multiplex PCR; TCRdb stores just in-frame clones and leaves some out. In the table there are about 110,000 clones, approximately 89% of which are singletons. This specimen belongs to a study of blood T cell repertoires in COVID-19. Overall study context: The United States, Italy and Spain were the sources of the acute and convalescent COVID-19 samples.

From germline, CDR1 is SGDLS and CDR2 YYNGEE. The germline V and J ends were trimmed by 1 base and 0 bases, with 7 bases remaining between them. The CDR3 has 15 residues. What was sequenced was peripheral blood. V gene TRBV9 combines with J gene TRBJ1-4; D ambiguous. The sequence came from a man aged 35 to 55 with acute or convalescent COVID-19. CDR3 sequence reads: CASSVTEATNEKLFF. DNA for the CDR3: TGTGCCAGCAGCGTAACGGAGGCAACTAATGAAAAACTGTTTTTT.